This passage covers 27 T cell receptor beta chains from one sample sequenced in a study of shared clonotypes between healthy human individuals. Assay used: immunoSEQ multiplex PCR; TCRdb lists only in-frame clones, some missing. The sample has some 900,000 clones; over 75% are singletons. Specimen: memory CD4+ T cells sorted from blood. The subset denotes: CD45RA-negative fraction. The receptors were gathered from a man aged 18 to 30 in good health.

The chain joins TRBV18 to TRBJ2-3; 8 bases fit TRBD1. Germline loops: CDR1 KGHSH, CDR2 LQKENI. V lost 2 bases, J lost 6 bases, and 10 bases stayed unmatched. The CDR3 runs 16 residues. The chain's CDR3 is CASSPFMTGVADTQYF. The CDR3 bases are TGTGCCAGCTCACCATTTATGACAGGGGTCGCGGATACGCAGTATTTT.

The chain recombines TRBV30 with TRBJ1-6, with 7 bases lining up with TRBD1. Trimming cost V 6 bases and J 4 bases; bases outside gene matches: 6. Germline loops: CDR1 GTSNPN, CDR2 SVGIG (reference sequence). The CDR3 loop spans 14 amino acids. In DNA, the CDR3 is TGTGCCTGCTCGACAGGGCTGTATAATTCACCCCTCCACTTT. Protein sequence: CACSTGLYNSPLHF.

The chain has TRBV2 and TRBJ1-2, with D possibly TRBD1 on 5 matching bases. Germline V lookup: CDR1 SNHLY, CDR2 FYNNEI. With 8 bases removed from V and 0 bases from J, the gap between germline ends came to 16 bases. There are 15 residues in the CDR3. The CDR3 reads CASEGKPSTNYGYTF. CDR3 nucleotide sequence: TGTGCCAGCGAGGGGAAGCCTTCAACTAACTATGGCTACACCTTC.

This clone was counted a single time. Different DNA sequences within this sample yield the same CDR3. For the CDR3, the DNA is TGTGCCAGCAGCCATCGACAGGGGAGGGTTTCACCCCTCCACTTT. Translated: CASSHRQGRVSPLHF. V gene TRBV5-4 combines with J gene TRBJ1-6; 8 nucleotides align to TRBD1. V was pared by 4 bases and J by 9 bases, with 9 bases of the junction left unmatched. Germline loops: CDR1 SGHNT, CDR2 YYREEE (reference sequence). This CDR3 contains 15 residues.

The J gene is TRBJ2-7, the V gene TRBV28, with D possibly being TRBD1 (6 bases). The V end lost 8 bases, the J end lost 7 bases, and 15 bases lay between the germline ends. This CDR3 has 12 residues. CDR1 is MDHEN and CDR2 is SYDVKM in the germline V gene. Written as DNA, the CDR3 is TGTGCCAGCCACACAGGGTCCGGGGAGCAGTACTTC. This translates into CASHTGSGEQYF.

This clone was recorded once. The CDR3 is CASSPEGQSYYGYTF. The CDR3 DNA reads TGCGCCAGCAGCCCAGAAGGACAGTCCTACTATGGCTACACCTTC. J is TRBJ1-2 and V is TRBV5-1; D is possibly TRBD1 (6 bases). Trimming took 4 bases from V and 3 from J, leaving 16 bases between them. The length of the CDR3 is 15 residues. CDR1 and CDR2 from the germline V gene are SGHRS and YFSETQ.

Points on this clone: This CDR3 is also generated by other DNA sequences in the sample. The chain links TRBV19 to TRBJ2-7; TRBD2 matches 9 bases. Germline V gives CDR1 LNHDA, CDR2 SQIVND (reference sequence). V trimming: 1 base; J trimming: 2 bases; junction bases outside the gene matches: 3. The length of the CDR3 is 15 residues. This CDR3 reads CASSIGLAATYEQYF. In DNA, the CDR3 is TGTGCCAGTAGTATAGGACTAGCGGCAACCTACGAGCAGTACTTC.

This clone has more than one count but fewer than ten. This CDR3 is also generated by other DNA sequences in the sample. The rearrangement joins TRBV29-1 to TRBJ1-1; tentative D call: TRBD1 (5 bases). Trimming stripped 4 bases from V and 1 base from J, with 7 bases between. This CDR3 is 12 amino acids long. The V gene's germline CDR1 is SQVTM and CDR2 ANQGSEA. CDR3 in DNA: TGCAGCGTTGTAAGGGGGAACACTGAAGCTTTCTTT. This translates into CSVVRGNTEAFF.

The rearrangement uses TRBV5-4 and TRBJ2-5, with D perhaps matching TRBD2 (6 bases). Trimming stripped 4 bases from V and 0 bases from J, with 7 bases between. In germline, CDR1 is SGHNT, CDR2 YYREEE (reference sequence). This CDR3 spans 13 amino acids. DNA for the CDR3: TGTGCCAGCAGCCGGGACTACCAAGAGACCCAGTACTTC. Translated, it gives CASSRDYQETQYF.

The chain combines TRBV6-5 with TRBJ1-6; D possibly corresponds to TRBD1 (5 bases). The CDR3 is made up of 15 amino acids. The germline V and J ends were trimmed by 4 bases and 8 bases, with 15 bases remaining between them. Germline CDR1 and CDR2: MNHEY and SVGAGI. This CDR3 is CASSSGAPVDSPLHF. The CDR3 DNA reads TGTGCCAGCAGTTCCGGGGCCCCGGTGGATTCACCCCTCCACTTT.

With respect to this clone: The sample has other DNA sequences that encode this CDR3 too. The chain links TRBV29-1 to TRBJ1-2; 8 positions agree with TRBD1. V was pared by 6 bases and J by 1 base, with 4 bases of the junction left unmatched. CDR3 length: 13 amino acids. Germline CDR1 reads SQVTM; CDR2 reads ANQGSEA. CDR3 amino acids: CSVRTGGNYGYTF. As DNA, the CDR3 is TGCAGCGTCCGCACAGGGGGTAACTATGGCTACACCTTC.

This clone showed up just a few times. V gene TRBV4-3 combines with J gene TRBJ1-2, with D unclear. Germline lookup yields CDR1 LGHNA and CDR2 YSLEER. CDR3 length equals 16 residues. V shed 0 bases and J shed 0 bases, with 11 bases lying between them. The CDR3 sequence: CASSQDAVSANYGYTF. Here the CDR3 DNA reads TGCGCCAGCAGCCAAGATGCAGTGTCGGCTAACTATGGCTACACCTTC.

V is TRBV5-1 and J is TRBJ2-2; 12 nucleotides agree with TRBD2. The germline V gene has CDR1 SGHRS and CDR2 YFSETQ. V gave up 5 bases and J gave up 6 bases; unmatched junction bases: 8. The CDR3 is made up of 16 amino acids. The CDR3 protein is CASRFLAGGPPGELFF. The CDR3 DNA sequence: TGCGCCAGCAGGTTCCTAGCGGGAGGGCCCCCCGGGGAGCTGTTTTTT.

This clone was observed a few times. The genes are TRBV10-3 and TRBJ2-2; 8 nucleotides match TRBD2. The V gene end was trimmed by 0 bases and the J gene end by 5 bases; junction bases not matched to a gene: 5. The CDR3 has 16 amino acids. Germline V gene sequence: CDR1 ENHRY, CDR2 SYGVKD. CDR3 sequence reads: CAISESRTSRTGELFF. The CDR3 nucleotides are TGTGCCATCAGTGAGTCGCGGACTAGCAGAACCGGGGAGCTGTTTTTT.

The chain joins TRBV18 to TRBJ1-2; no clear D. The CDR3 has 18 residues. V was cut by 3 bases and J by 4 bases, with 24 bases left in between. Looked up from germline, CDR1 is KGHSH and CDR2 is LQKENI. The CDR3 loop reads CASSPFFPDEGRAYGYTF. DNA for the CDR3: TGTGCCAGCTCACCTTTTTTCCCCGACGAGGGCAGAGCCTATGGCTACACCTTC.

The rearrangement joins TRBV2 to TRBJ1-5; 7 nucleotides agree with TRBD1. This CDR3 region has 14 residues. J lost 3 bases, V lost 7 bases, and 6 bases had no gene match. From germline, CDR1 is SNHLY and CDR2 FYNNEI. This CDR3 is CASKIGTVNQPQHF. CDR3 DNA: TGTGCCAGCAAAATCGGGACAGTCAATCAGCCCCAGCATTTT.

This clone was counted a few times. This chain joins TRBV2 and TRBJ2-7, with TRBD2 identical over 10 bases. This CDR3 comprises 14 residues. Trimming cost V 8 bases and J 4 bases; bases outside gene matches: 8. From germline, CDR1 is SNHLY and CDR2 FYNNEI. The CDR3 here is CASRPGTSVYEQYF. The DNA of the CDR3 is TGTGCCAGCCGTCCCGGGACTAGCGTGTACGAGCAGTACTTC.

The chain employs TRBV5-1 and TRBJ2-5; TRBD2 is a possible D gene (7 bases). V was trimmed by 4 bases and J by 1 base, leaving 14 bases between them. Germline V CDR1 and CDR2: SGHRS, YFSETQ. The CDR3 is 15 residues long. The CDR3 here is CASSLPRGLQETQYF. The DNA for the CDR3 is TGCGCCAGCAGCCTGCCGCGGGGGCTCCAAGAGACCCAGTACTTC.

The DNA of the CDR3 is TGCGCCAGCAGCCGTAGGACAGACTACGAGCAGTACTTC. It encodes CASSRRTDYEQYF. The J gene is TRBJ2-7, the V gene TRBV4-1, with a tentative D call TRBD1 (6 bases). V lost 4 bases, J lost 3 bases, and 10 bases lay in between. The CDR3 length is 13 residues. The V gene's germline CDR1 is MGHRA and CDR2 YSYEKL.

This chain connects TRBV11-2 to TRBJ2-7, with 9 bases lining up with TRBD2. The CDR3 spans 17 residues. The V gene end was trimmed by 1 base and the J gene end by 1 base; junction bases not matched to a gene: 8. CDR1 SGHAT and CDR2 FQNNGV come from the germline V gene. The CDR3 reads CASSLAHSGGQSYEQYF. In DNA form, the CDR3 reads TGTGCCAGCAGCTTAGCCCATAGCGGGGGCCAATCCTACGAGCAGTACTTC.

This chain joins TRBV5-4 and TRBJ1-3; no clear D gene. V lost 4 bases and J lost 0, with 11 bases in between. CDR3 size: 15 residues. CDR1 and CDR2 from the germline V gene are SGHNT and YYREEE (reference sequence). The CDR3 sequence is CASSPTQSSGNTIYF. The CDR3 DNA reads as TGTGCCAGCAGCCCGACGCAAAGCTCTGGAAACACCATATATTTT.

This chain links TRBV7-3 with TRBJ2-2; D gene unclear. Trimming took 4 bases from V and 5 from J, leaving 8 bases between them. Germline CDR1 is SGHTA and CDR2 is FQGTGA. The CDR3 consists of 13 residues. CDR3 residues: CASSSGSTGELFF. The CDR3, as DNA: TGTGCCAGCAGCTCTGGGTCAACCGGGGAGCTGTTTTTT.

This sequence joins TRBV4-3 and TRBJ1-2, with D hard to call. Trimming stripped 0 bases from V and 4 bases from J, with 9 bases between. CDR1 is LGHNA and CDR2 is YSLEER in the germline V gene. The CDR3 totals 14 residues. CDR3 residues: CASSQDWRGYGYTF. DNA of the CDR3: TGCGCCAGCAGCCAAGATTGGCGTGGCTATGGCTACACCTTC.

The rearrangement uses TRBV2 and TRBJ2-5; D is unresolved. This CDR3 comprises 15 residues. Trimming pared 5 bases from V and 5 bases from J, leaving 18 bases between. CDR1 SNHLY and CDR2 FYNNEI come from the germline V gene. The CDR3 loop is CASSSQLGSGETQYF. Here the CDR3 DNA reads TGTGCCAGCAGTTCCCAACTGGGCTCCGGGGAGACCCAGTACTTC.

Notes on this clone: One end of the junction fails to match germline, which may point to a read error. CDR3 sequence reads: CASSLGQGIPLNTEAFF. CDR3 sequence (DNA): TGTGCCAGCAGCCTAGGACAGGGGATCCCTCTGAACACTGAAGCTTTCTTT. The chain recombines TRBV13 with TRBJ1-1; TRBD1 agrees at 9 bases. The CDR3 loop spans 17 amino acids. Per germline, CDR1 PRHDT and CDR2 FYEKMQ (reference sequence).

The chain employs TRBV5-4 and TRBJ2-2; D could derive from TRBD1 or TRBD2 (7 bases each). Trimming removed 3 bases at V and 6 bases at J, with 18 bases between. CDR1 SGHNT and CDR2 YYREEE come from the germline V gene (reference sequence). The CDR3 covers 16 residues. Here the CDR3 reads CASSSFGPGGAGELFF. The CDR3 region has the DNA TGTGCCAGCAGCTCCTTTGGCCCAGGGGGGGCCGGGGAGCTGTTTTTT.

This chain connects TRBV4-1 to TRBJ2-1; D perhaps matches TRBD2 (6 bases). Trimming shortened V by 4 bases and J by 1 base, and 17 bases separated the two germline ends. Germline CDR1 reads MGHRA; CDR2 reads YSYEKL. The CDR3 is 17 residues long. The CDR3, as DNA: TGCGCCAGCAGCCTCCAACTAGCTATGGGTTCCTACAATGAGCAGTTCTTC. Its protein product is CASSLQLAMGSYNEQFF.